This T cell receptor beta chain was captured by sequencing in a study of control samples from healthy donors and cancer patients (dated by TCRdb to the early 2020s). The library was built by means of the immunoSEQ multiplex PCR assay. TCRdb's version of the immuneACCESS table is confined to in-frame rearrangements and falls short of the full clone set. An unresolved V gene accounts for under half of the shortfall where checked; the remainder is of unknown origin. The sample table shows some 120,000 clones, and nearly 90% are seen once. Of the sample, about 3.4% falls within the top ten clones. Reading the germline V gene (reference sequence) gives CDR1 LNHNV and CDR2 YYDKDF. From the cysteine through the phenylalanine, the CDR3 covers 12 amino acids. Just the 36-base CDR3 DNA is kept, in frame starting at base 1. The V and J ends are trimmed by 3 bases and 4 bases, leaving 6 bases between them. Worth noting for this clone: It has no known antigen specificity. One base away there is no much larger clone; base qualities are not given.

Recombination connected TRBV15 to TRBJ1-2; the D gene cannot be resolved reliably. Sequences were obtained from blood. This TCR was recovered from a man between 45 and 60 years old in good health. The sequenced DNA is TGTGCCACCAGCAGGGGCCCCTATGGCTACACCTTC. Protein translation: CATSRGPYGYTF.